The next 27 T cell receptor beta chains were all read from a single sample in a study of regulatory T cells in long-lasting Graves disease (TCRdb year 2021). According to the study, the label for this sample's time point signals: newly diagnosed GD, antithyroid drugs for less than 3 months. For both TCR sequencing and RNA sequencing, RNA was extracted from PBMCs in TRIzol. The library relied on multiplex PCR. The listed sequencing device is Illumina HiSeq 4000. To build TCR beta libraries, CDR3 regions were amplified by Arm-PCR using iRepertoire HTBI primers. TCRdb reanalyzed the raw reads on its own, using fastp at Q25 for trimming and MiXCR for clone calling, and kept in-frame beta chains. Entries that share a CDR3 protein sequence are merged under the most common genes and DNA. The sample profile shows roughly 400,000 distinct CDR3 sequences; around 17% of them were found once. The top ten hold about a quarter of the sample.

This sample also appeared in a second study, on T cells in Graves' hyperthyroidism and ophthalmopathy.

The sample was peripheral blood mononuclear cells (PBMCs), taken at new diagnosis, from a patient treated with antithyroid drugs. All receptors derive from a woman under 30 with Graves disease. Donor details come from another sample of the same person, matched by shared clones.

The V call is TRBV28, the J call TRBJ1-5; weak D call: TRBD1 (5 bases). The CDR3 sequence is 15 residues long. Trimming took off 8 bases at V and 4 bases at J, with 18 bases between the two ends. Germline V gene lookup returns CDR1 MDHEN and CDR2 SYDVKM. The CDR3 DNA reads TGTGCCAGCTTTCGTAGGGGCCTTGCAAATCAGCCCCAGCATTTT. Protein: CASFRRGLANQPQHF.

This clonotype was detected many times. J is TRBJ2-1 and V is TRBV7-8; the match to TRBD2 covers 7 bases. CDR1 is SGHVS and CDR2 is FQNEAQ in the germline V gene. CDR3 length: 17 residues. Trimming cost V 2 bases and J 0 bases; bases outside gene matches: 7. The CDR3 spells CASSLWVGGSSYNEQFF. CDR3 sequence (DNA): TGTGCCAGCAGCTTATGGGTGGGAGGGAGCTCCTACAATGAGCAGTTCTTC.

This clonotype appeared many times. The chain recombines TRBV27 with TRBJ1-5, with 7 bases aligning to TRBD1. CDR3 size: 14 residues. Germline lookup yields CDR1 MNHEY and CDR2 SMNVEV (reference sequence). J was trimmed by 6 bases and V by 3 bases; bases with no gene match: 5. The CDR3 loop is CASSFQGVGQPQHF. CDR3 in DNA: TGTGCCAGCAGTTTTCAGGGGGTAGGTCAGCCCCAGCATTTT.

This clonotype has ten or more counts. The chain joins TRBV24-1 to TRBJ1-2; D is unclear. Germline loops: CDR1 KGHDR, CDR2 SFDVKD. Trimming left V 0 bases short and J 6 bases short, with 4 bases between. This CDR3 comprises 12 residues. The CDR3 loop reads CATSDLLHGYTF. The CDR3 nucleotides are TGTGCCACCAGTGATTTGCTTCATGGCTACACCTTC.

CDR3 in DNA: TGCGCCAGCAGCTGGAGCAAGGATACGCAGTATTTT. Its protein product is CASSWSKDTQYF. This chain uses TRBV5-1 with TRBJ2-3, with D hard to call. With 3 bases removed from V and 6 bases from J, the gap between germline ends came to 8 bases. Germline values: CDR1 SGHRS, CDR2 YFSETQ. The CDR3 covers 12 residues. Drawing the rest from reference TRBV5-1 and TRBJ2-3, the complete variable domain is KAGVTQTPRYLIKTRGQQVTLSCSPISGHRSVSWYQQTPGQGLQFLFEYFSETQRNKGNFPGRFSGRQFSNSRSEMNVSTLELGDSALYLCASSWSKDTQYFGPGTRLTVL.

The V and J genes are TRBV7-9 and TRBJ2-1, with 10 bases fitting TRBD2. Losses at the gene ends were 5 bases for V and 2 bases for J; bases not matched to a gene: 9. This CDR3 has 17 amino acids. Looked up from germline, CDR1 is SEHNR and CDR2 is FQNEAQ (reference sequence). CDR3 region: CASSPNSGRQPYNEQFF. The CDR3 DNA is TGTGCCAGCAGCCCCAATAGCGGGAGGCAACCCTACAATGAGCAGTTCTTC.

The rearrangement links TRBV20-1 to TRBJ1-6; weak D call: TRBD1 (6 bases). There are 16 residues in the CDR3. Germline V gene data show CDR1 as DFQATT and CDR2 as SNEGSKA (reference sequence). Trimming removed 6 bases from V and 4 bases from J, with 19 bases in between. CDR3 protein: CSARDIQGVYNSPLHF. The DNA for the CDR3 is TGCAGTGCGAGGGACATTCAGGGTGTTTATAATTCACCCCTCCACTTT.

J is TRBJ2-1 and V is TRBV12-3 or TRBV12-4, with 10 bases aligning to TRBD1. The V gene end was trimmed by 7 bases and the J gene end by 3 bases; junction bases not matched to a gene: 3. The CDR3 runs to 14 residues. CDR3 sequence: CASTGTGDYNEQFF. The CDR3 DNA follows: TGTGCCAGCACCGGGACAGGGGACTACAATGAGCAGTTCTTC.

This clonotype was counted ten times or more. This chain links TRBV28 with TRBJ2-5; D perhaps matches TRBD2 (7 bases). The germline V gene encodes CDR1 MDHEN and CDR2 SYDVKM. The CDR3 extends over 14 amino acids. V was shortened by 7 bases and J by 5 bases, with 17 bases between the two germline ends. The CDR3 DNA reads TGTGCCAGCACAAAGGGGGGGTACGGGGAGACCCAGTACTTC. Encoded protein: CASTKGGYGETQYF.

This clonotype was seen many times. The V gene is TRBV27, the J gene TRBJ2-7; TRBD2 matches 7 bases. Germline CDR1 is MNHEY and CDR2 is SMNVEV (reference sequence). This CDR3 is 15 amino acids long. Trimming took 8 bases from V and 4 from J; bases not matched to a gene: 14. CDR3 protein: CASRDPGGPIYEQYF. DNA of the CDR3: TGTGCCAGCCGAGATCCGGGGGGACCCATTTACGAGCAGTACTTC.

This clonotype has a handful of counts. J is TRBJ2-7 and V is TRBV4-1, with 9 bases lining up with TRBD2. Unmatched junction bases numbered 7, after V lost 1 base and J lost 3 bases. CDR3 length: 16 amino acids. Germline CDR1 and CDR2: MGHRA and YSYEKL. The CDR3 region is CASSQAGIAGVYEQYF. The CDR3 DNA is TGCGCCAGCAGCCAAGCGGGAATAGCGGGAGTCTACGAGCAGTACTTC.

This clonotype was detected once. The chain has TRBV5-1 and TRBJ2-1; the D is unclear. V lost 2 bases to trimming and J lost 8 bases, with 14 bases between them. The germline V gene encodes CDR1 SGHRS and CDR2 YFSETQ. This CDR3 spans 14 amino acids. In DNA, the CDR3 is TGCGCCAGCAGCTTTAGGTCCCTGATGGATGAGCAGTTCTTC. Translation: CASSFRSLMDEQFF.

The chain joins TRBV2 to TRBJ2-7; 15 bases map to TRBD2. V shed 5 bases, J shed 5 bases, and the junction held 4 bases outside the gene matches. Germline CDR1 and CDR2: SNHLY and FYNNEI. The CDR3 totals 15 residues. The CDR3 DNA reads TGTGCCAGCAGTCGGACTAGCGGGAGGGCCGACGAGCAGTACTTC. It specifies CASSRTSGRADEQYF. The complete variable domain, with remaining parts taken from reference TRBV2 and TRBJ2-7, reads EPEVTQTPSHQVTQMGQEVILRCVPISNHLYFYWYRQILGQKVEFLVSFYNNEISEKSEIFDDQFSVERPDGSNFTLKIRSTKLEDSAMYFCASSRTSGRADEQYFGPGTRLTVT.

Note on this clonotype: A much larger clone lies one base from this, so it may be a read error. The chain combines TRBV12-3 or TRBV12-4 with TRBJ2-7; 7 nucleotides match TRBD1. The junction had 16 bases not matched to a gene; V was cut back by 7 bases and J by 7 bases. This CDR3 has 15 residues. In DNA form, the CDR3 reads TGTGCCAGCACTTCCGGGACAGCTTCCTACAATGAGCAGTACTTC. Protein sequence: CASTSGTASYNEQYF.

V is TRBV6-2 or TRBV6-3 and J is TRBJ2-4; tentative D call: TRBD1 (6 bases). V lost 0 bases, J lost 2 bases, and 8 bases lay in between. The CDR3 contains 15 residues. Germline CDR1 MNHEY, CDR2 SVGEGT. This chain's CDR3 is CASSYSGTSKNIQYF. CDR3 DNA sequence: TGTGCCAGCAGTTACTCGGGGACATCCAAAAACATTCAGTACTTC.

Concerning this clonotype itself: A read error may be the cause here, since a much bigger clone is one base away. This chain joins TRBV20-1 and TRBJ2-1; unclear D gene. There are 14 residues in the CDR3. CDR1 is DFQATT, CDR2 SNEGSKA, per germline (reference sequence). This CDR3 is CSAAHTILYNKQFF. The CDR3 nucleotides are TGCAGTGCTGCCCACACAATTCTCTACAATAAGCAGTTCTTC.

In this sample, this clonotype turned up many times. This chain uses TRBV30 with TRBJ2-3, with D tentatively TRBD1 or TRBD2 (7 bases each). V gave up 1 base and J gave up 4 bases, with 12 bases separating them. Germline CDR1 GTSNPN, CDR2 SVGIG (reference sequence). There are 14 residues in the CDR3. The CDR3, as DNA: TGTGCCTGGAGTGCCAGGGGGGGTGCAGATACGCAGTATTTT. The encoded protein is CAWSARGGADTQYF.

The chain uses TRBV4-1 and TRBJ2-7, with D possibly being TRBD1 (6 bases). Per germline, CDR1 MGHRA and CDR2 YSYEKL. The CDR3 is 16 amino acids. Between the trimmed V and J ends, which lost 0 bases and 3 bases, there was a span of 15 bases. CDR3 DNA sequence: TGCGCCAGCAGCCAAGAAGTTTCGAACAGGGTCTACGAGCAGTACTTC. Translated, it gives CASSQEVSNRVYEQYF.

This clonotype was seen a few times. The J gene is TRBJ2-1, the V gene TRBV18; D remains ambiguous. CDR1 and CDR2 (germline): KGHSH, LQKENI. Between the trimmed V and J ends, which lost 4 bases and 5 bases, there was a span of 6 bases. CDR3 size: 12 residues. The CDR3 spells CASSRQDNEQFF. The CDR3 nucleotides are TGTGCCAGCTCACGTCAAGACAATGAGCAGTTCTTC. Complete variable domain (other parts from reference TRBV18 and TRBJ2-1): NAGVMQNPRHLVRRRGQEARLRCSPMKGHSHVYWYRQLPEEGLKFMVYLQKENIIDESGMPKERFSAEFPKEGPSILRIQQVVRGDSAAYFCASSRQDNEQFFGPGTRLTVL.

This clonotype was seen repeatedly, ten times or more. The rearrangement joins TRBV28 to TRBJ1-1; D remains ambiguous. Germline CDR1 MDHEN, CDR2 SYDVKM. The CDR3 has 14 residues. V was pared by 5 bases and J by 1 base, with 11 bases between. In DNA, the CDR3 is TGTGCCAGCAGTCCACAGACCCCGAACACTGAAGCTTTCTTT. The encoded protein is CASSPQTPNTEAFF.

This clonotype was counted only a few times. The V and J genes are TRBV27 and TRBJ2-1; 12 bases align to TRBD2. Germline values: CDR1 MNHEY, CDR2 SMNVEV (reference sequence). The CDR3 totals 20 residues. Trimming removed 5 bases from V and 0 bases from J; junction bases left unmatched: 14. CDR3 loop: CASSNTPGTSGPSSYNEQFF. In nucleotides, the CDR3 is TGTGCCAGCAGTAATACACCAGGGACTAGCGGGCCTAGCTCCTACAATGAGCAGTTCTTC.

This clonotype appeared a few times. The V gene is TRBV5-8, the J gene TRBJ1-4; a weak D match, TRBD1 (5 bases). Per germline, CDR1 SGHTS and CDR2 YDEGEE. The CDR3 contains 12 residues. The V and J ends lost 2 bases and 15 bases respectively, with 14 bases between them. The CDR3 sequence is CASSFWDGALFF. The CDR3 DNA is TGTGCCAGCAGCTTCTGGGACGGCGCGTTGTTTTTT.

The table lists this clonotype with many counts. The V call is TRBV6-1, the J call TRBJ1-2; D perhaps matches TRBD1 (6 bases). V shed 8 bases and J shed 3 bases, with 13 bases lying between them. CDR1 MNHNS and CDR2 SASEGT come from the germline V gene. This CDR3 comprises 13 residues. CDR3 nucleotide sequence: TGTGCCAGCTTTAGGGACACCTACTATGGCTACACCTTC. Encoded protein: CASFRDTYYGYTF.

This clonotype was found a few times. V gene TRBV12-3 or TRBV12-4 combines with J gene TRBJ2-2; D is uncertain. CDR3 length equals 15 residues. V shed 1 base and J shed 4 bases, with 10 bases lying between them. CDR3 bases: TGTGCCAGCAGTTTAGTGATTGCCGGCACCGGGGAGCTGTTTTTT. This gives the protein CASSLVIAGTGELFF.

This clonotype came up a few times. The chain employs TRBV28 and TRBJ2-6; 8 nucleotides agree with TRBD2. Unmatched junction bases numbered 10, after V lost 4 bases and J lost 2 bases. CDR3 size: 18 residues. Per germline, CDR1 MDHEN and CDR2 SYDVKM. CDR3 DNA: TGTGCCAGCAGTTCGCCCCTCGGCGGGAGGACTGGGGCCAACGTCCTGACTTTC. This codes for CASSSPLGGRTGANVLTF.

This clonotype was observed a handful of times. The genes are TRBV7-3 and TRBJ2-2, with 10 nucleotides matching TRBD1. The V gene end was trimmed by 5 bases and the J gene end by 3 bases; junction bases not matched to a gene: 12. This CDR3 is built from 18 residues. CDR1 and CDR2 from the germline V gene are SGHTA and FQGTGA. CDR3 coding DNA: TGTGCCAGCAGCCACCCCCCACGGACAGGGGGTTACACCGGGGAGCTGTTTTTT. As protein: CASSHPPRTGGYTGELFF.

A few counts support this clonotype. A much larger clone differs from this one at a single base, so this may be a read error. The rearrangement joins TRBV27 to TRBJ1-1; no firm D call. Germline assignment: CDR1 MNHEY and CDR2 SMNVEV (reference sequence). The CDR3 sequence is 14 residues long. V dropped 6 bases and J dropped 0 bases, with 11 bases sitting between them. In DNA, the CDR3 is TGTGCCAGCAGGCAGGCCAGCGTGAACACTGAAGCTTTCTTT. It encodes CASRQASVNTEAFF.